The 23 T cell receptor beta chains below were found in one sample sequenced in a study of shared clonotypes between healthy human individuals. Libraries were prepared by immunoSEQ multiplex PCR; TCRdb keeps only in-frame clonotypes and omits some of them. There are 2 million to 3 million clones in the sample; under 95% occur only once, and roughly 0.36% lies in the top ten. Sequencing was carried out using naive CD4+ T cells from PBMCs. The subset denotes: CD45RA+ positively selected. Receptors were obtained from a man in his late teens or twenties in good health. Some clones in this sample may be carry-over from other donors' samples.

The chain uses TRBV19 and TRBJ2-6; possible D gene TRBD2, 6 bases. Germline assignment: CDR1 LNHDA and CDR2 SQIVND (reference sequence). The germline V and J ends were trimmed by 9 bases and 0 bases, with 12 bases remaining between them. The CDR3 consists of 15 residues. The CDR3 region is CASRDFISGANVLTF. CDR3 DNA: TGTGCCAGCCGGGACTTTATCTCTGGGGCCAACGTCCTGACTTTC.

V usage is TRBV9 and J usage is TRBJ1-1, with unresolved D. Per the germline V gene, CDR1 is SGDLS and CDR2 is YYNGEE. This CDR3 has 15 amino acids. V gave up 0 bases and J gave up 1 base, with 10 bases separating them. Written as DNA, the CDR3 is TGTGCCAGCAGCGTAGTCGGGTCTCAGAACACTGAAGCTTTCTTT. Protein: CASSVVGSQNTEAFF.

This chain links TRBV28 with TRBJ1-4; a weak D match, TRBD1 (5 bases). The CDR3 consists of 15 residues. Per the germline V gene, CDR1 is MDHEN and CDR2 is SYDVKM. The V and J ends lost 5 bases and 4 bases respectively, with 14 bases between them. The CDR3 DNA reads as TGTGCCAGCAGTCTCCGACAGAGCTTTAATGAAAAACTGTTTTTT. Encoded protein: CASSLRQSFNEKLFF.

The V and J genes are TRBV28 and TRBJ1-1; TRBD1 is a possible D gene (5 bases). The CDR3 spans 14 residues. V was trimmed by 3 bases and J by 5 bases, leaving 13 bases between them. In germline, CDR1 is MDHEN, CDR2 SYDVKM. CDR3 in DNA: TGTGCCAGCAGTTTCACCGGGGGGAGGACTGAAGCTTTCTTT. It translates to CASSFTGGRTEAFF. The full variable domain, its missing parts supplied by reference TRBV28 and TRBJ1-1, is DVKVTQSSRYLVKRTGEKVFLECVQDMDHENMFWYRQDPGLGLRLIYFSYDVKMKEKGDIPEGYSVSREKKERFSLILESASTNQTSMYLCASSFTGGRTEAFFGQGTRLTVV.

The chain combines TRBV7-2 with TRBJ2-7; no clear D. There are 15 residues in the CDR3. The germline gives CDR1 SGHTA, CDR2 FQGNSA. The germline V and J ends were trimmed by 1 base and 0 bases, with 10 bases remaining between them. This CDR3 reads CASSLVSRSSYEQYF. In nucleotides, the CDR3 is TGTGCCAGCAGCTTAGTATCCCGGAGCTCCTACGAGCAGTACTTC.

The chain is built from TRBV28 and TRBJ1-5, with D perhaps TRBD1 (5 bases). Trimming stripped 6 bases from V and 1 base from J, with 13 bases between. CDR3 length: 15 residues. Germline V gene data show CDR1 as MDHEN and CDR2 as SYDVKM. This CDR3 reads CASSPSGGSNQPQHF. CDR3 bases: TGTGCCAGCAGCCCCTCGGGGGGAAGCAATCAGCCCCAGCATTTT.

The CDR3 DNA follows: TGTGCCAGCAGTCAACCAGGGGGCTCCGACACTGAAGCTTTCTTT. Translated: CASSQPGGSDTEAFF. The chain couples TRBV28 to TRBJ1-1; 8 nucleotides line up with TRBD1. The CDR3 consists of 15 residues. V dropped 5 bases and J dropped 3; count of bases not matched to a gene: 8. The germline V gene encodes CDR1 MDHEN and CDR2 SYDVKM.

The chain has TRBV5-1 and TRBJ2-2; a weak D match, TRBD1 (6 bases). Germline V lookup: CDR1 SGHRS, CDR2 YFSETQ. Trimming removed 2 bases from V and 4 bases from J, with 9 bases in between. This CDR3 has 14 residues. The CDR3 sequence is CASSFLGGTGELFF. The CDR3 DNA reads TGCGCCAGCAGCTTTTTAGGGGGCACCGGGGAGCTGTTTTTT.

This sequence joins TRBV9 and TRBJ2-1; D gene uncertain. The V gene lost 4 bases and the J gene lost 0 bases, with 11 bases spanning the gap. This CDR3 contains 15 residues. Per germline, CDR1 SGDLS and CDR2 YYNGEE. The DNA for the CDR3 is TGTGCCAGCAGCATTACTCCAAGCTCCTACAATGAGCAGTTCTTC. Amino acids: CASSITPSSYNEQFF.

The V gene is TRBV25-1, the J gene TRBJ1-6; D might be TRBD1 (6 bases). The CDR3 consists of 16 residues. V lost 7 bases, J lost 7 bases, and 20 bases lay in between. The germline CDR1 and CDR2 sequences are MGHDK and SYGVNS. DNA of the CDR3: TGTGCCAGCAATTCCTGGGGAGGGGGATTAAATTCACCCCTCCACTTT. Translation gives CASNSWGGGLNSPLHF.

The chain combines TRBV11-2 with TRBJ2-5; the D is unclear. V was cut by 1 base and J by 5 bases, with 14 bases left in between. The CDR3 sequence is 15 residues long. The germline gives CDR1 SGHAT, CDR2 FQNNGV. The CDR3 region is CASSLASKIYETQYF. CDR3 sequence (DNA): TGTGCCAGCAGCTTAGCTAGTAAGATCTACGAGACCCAGTACTTC. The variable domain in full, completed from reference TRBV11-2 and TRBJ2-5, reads EAGVAQSPRYKIIEKRQSVAFWCNPISGHATLYWYQQILGQGPKLLIQFQNNGVVDDSQLPKDRFSAERLKGVDSTLKIQPAKLEDSAVYLCASSLASKIYETQYFGPGTRLLVL.

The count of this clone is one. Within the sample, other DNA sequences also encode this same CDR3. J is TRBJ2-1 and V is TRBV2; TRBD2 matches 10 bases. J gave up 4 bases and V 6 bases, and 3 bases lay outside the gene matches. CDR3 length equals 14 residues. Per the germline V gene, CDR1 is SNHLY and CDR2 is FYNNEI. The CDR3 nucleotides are TGTGCCAGCAGCACGGGACTAGCGTACAATGAGCAGTTCTTC. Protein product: CASSTGLAYNEQFF.

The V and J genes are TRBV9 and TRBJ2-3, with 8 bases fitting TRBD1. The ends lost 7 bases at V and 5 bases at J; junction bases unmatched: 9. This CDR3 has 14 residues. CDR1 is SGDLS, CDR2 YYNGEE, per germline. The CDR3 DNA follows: TGTGCCAGCGCCCCCCAGGGGGCGAGAGATACGCAGTATTTT. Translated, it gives CASAPQGARDTQYF.

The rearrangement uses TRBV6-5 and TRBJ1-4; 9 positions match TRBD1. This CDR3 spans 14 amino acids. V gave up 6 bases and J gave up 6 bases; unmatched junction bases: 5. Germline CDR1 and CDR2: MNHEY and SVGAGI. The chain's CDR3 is CASRIRDRDEKLFF. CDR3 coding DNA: TGTGCCAGCAGGATAAGGGACAGGGATGAAAAACTGTTTTTT.

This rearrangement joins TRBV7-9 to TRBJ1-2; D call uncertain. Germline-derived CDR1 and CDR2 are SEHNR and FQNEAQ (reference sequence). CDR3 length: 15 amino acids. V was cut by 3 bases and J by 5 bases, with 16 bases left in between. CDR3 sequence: CASSLREAPGYGYTF. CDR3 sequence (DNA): TGTGCCAGCAGCTTGCGGGAGGCGCCTGGGTATGGCTACACCTTC.

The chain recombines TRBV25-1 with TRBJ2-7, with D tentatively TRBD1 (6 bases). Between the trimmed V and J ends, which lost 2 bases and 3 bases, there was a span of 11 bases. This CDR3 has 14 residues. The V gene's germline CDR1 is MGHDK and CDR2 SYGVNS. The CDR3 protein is CASSEGQRYYEQYF. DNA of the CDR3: TGTGCCAGCAGTGAAGGACAGCGATACTACGAGCAGTACTTC.

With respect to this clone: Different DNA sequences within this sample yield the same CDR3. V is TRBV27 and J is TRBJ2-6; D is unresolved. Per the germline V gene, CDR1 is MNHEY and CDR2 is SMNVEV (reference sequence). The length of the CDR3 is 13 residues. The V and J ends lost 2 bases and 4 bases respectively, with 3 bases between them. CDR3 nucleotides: TGTGCCAGCAGTTTAGCCGGGGCCAACGTCCTGACTTTC. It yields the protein CASSLAGANVLTF. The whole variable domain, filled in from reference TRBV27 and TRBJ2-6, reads EAQVTQNPRYLITVTGKKLTVTCSQNMNHEYMSWYRQDPGLGLRQIYYSMNVEVTDKGDVPEGYKVSRKEKRNFPLILESPSPNQTSLYFCASSLAGANVLTFGAGSRLTVL.

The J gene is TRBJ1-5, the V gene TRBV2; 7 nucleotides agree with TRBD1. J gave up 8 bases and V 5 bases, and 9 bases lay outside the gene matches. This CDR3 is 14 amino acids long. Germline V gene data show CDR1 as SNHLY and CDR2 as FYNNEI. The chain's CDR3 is CASSFSRGEEPQHF. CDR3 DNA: TGTGCCAGCAGTTTTTCCAGGGGGGAAGAGCCCCAGCATTTT. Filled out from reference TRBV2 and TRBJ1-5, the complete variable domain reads EPEVTQTPSHQVTQMGQEVILRCVPISNHLYFYWYRQILGQKVEFLVSFYNNEISEKSEIFDDQFSVERPDGSNFTLKIRSTKLEDSAMYFCASSFSRGEEPQHFGDGTRLSIL.

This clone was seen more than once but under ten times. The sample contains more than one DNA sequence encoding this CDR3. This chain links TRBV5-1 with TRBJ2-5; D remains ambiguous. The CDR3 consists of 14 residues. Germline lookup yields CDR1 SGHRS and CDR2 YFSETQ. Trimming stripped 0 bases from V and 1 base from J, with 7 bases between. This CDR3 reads CASSLGQPQETQYF. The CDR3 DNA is TGCGCCAGCAGCTTGGGGCAGCCCCAAGAGACCCAGTACTTC.

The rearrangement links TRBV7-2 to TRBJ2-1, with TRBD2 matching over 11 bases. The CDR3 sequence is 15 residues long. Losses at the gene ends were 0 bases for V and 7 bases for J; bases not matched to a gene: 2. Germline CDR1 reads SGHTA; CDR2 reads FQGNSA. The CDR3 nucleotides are TGTGCCAGCAGCTTAGCGACTAGCGGGATGAATGAGCAGTTCTTC. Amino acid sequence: CASSLATSGMNEQFF.

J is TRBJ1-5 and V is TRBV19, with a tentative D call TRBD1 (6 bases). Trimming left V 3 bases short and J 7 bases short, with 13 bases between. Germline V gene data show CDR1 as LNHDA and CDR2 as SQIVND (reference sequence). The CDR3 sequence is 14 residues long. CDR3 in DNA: TGTGCCAGTAGTATTCGACTTGGACAGCAGCCCCAGCATTTT. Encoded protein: CASSIRLGQQPQHF.

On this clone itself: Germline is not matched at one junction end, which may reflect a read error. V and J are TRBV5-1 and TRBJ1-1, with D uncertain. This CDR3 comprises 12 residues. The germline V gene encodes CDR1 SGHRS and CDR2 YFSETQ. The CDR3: CASSQPGGLILW. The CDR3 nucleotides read TGCGCCAGCAGCCAACCCGGAGGGCTCATCTTGTGG.

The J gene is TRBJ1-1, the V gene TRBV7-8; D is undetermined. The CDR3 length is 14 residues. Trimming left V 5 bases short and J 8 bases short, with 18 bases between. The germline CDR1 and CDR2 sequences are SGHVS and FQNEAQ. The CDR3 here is CASSPHENSGEAFF. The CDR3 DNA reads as TGTGCCAGCAGCCCGCATGAGAACTCAGGAGAAGCTTTCTTT.